This passage covers 32 T cell receptor beta chains from one sample sequenced in a study of molecular identifiers for immune sequencing clone quantification. TCRdb reprocessed the PCR reads with MiXCR, giving one entry per CDR3 protein. The data show approximately 97,000 distinct CDR3 sequences, about 24% seen once. The material sequenced was naive CD8+ T cells from blood, with Jurkat cell RNA spiked in. Subset: FACS-sorted CD8+CD4-CCR7+CD45RA+ naive T cells. Receptors were obtained from a human donor in good health. Some libraries in this study had Jurkat cell RNA spiked in.

In its sample, this clonotype was seen many times. The chain recombines TRBV6-2 or TRBV6-3 with TRBJ2-7; D ambiguous. CDR3 length: 15 residues. Trimming stripped 5 bases from V and 2 bases from J, with 16 bases between. Germline V gene sequence: CDR1 MNHEY, CDR2 SVGEGT. The CDR3 DNA reads TGTGCCAGCAGTGCCCTTTTGGGCATTGCCTACGAGCAGTACTTC. Protein sequence: CASSALLGIAYEQYF.

Comment on this clonotype: A much larger clone differs by one base, so this may be a read error. This sequence joins TRBV20-1 and TRBJ2-7, with a possible D match to TRBD1 (6 bases). This CDR3 is built from 14 residues. The germline V and J ends were trimmed by 6 bases and 1 base, with 16 bases remaining between them. Germline-derived CDR1 and CDR2 are DFQATT and SNEGSKA (reference sequence). The CDR3 region is CSAQDRWGSYEQYF. Written as DNA, the CDR3 is TGCAGTGCACAAGACAGGTGGGGATCCTACGAGCAGTACTTC.

The chain carries TRBV6-1 and TRBJ1-2; D is undetermined. This CDR3 is built from 16 residues. Trimming stripped 4 bases from V and 6 bases from J, with 21 bases between. CDR1 is MNHNS and CDR2 is SASEGT in the germline V gene. Here the CDR3 DNA reads TGTGCCAGCAGTGCAATCAACACCGGGGATCGAAATGGCTACACCTTC. Translation gives CASSAINTGDRNGYTF.

This chain joins TRBV3-1 and TRBJ1-4; D is ambiguous. The germline V gene has CDR1 LGHDT and CDR2 YNNKEL (reference sequence). The CDR3 is 12 residues long. V lost 0 bases, J lost 7 bases, and 3 bases lay in between. The CDR3 coding sequence is TGTGCCAGCAGCCAAGATTTTGAAAAACTGTTTTTT. As protein: CASSQDFEKLFF.

A few counts support this clonotype. This could be a read error, since a much larger clone is one nucleotide away. The chain carries TRBV6-1 and TRBJ2-3; maybe TRBD1 (7 bases). CDR1 is MNHNS and CDR2 is SASEGT in the germline V gene. Between the trimmed V and J ends, which lost 2 bases and 4 bases, there was a span of 19 bases. This CDR3 contains 17 residues. In nucleotides, the CDR3 is TGTGCCAGCAGTGAAAGGGGCAGGGGGGCCCCGCCAGATACGCAGTATTTT. This encodes CASSERGRGAPPDTQYF.

This clonotype was seen ten or more times. The rearrangement links TRBV10-2 to TRBJ2-3, with 14 bases aligning to TRBD2. Trimming at V came to 10 bases and at J to 4 bases, leaving 4 bases not matched to a gene. Per germline, CDR1 WSHSY and CDR2 SAAADI. This CDR3 spans 14 amino acids. For the CDR3, the DNA is TGCGCCATCGGGACTAGCGGGGGACCAGATACGCAGTATTTT. Its protein is CAIGTSGGPDTQYF.

This clonotype occurred many times. The chain combines TRBV10-3 with TRBJ1-4, with TRBD1 as a possible D gene (5 bases). V was shortened by 3 bases and J by 5 bases, with 10 bases between the two germline ends. CDR1 is ENHRY and CDR2 is SYGVKD in the germline V gene. The CDR3 spans 14 residues. As DNA, the CDR3 is TGTGCCATCAGTGATTATGCAGGGAATGAAAAACTGTTTTTT. This sequence encodes CAISDYAGNEKLFF.

About this clonotype itself: A much larger clone sits a single nucleotide away, making a read error possible. The chain links TRBV29-1 to TRBJ2-7, with TRBD2 as a possible D gene (5 bases). From germline, CDR1 is SQVTM and CDR2 ANQGSEA. The CDR3 consists of 13 residues. CDR3 DNA sequence: TGCAGCTTCAGCGGCCGCCTAGGGAACGAGAAGTACTTC. Protein sequence: CSFSGRLGNEKYF.

This clonotype was recorded many times. Written as DNA, the CDR3 is TGTGCCAGCAGTTACTCGATGCGGGGGGACGAGCAGTACTTC. Protein: CASSYSMRGDEQYF. The chain combines TRBV6-5 with TRBJ2-7; 8 bases line up with TRBD2. CDR3 size: 14 residues. Germline-derived CDR1 and CDR2 are MNHEY and SVGAGI. Trimming removed 0 bases from V and 5 bases from J; junction bases left unmatched: 3.

Comments on this clonotype: This clone may be a read error of a much larger clone one base away. This sequence joins TRBV28 and TRBJ2-7; no reliable D call. Germline assignment: CDR1 MDHEN and CDR2 SYDVKM. This CDR3 has 15 residues. The chain's CDR3 is CASSNRHKVTPEKYF. CDR3 DNA: TGTGCCAGCAGTAACAGACACAAGGTTACCCCCGAGAAGTACTTC.

The gene calls are TRBV15 and TRBJ1-5; tentatively, D is TRBD1 (5 bases). The germline V gene has CDR1 LNHNV and CDR2 YYDKDF (reference sequence). This CDR3 has 14 residues. Trimming stripped 2 bases from V and 5 bases from J, with 10 bases between. The DNA for the CDR3 is TGTGCCACCAGCAGATCCTGGGGCGATCAGCCCCAGCATTTT. It encodes CATSRSWGDQPQHF.

This clonotype was picked up many times. The rearrangement links TRBV12-3 or TRBV12-4 to TRBJ2-5; 9 nucleotides agree with TRBD2. The ends lost 1 base at V and 0 bases at J; junction bases unmatched: 3. The CDR3 is made up of 16 amino acids. This chain's CDR3 is CASSLGSGGYQETQYF. CDR3 in DNA: TGTGCCAGCAGTTTAGGTAGCGGGGGATACCAAGAGACCCAGTACTTC.

The rearrangement uses TRBV9 and TRBJ2-3; a weak D match, TRBD2 (7 bases). CDR3 size: 18 residues. Germline V lookup: CDR1 SGDLS, CDR2 YYNGEE. The germline V and J ends were trimmed by 0 bases and 0 bases, with 17 bases remaining between them. For the CDR3, the DNA is TGTGCCAGCAGCGTAGTTGGCGGGGGCCAATGGAGCACAGATACGCAGTATTTT. Its translation: CASSVVGGGQWSTDTQYF.

The CDR3 loop is CASSSAPPAGGLKETQYF. CDR3 bases: TGTGCCAGCAGTTCCGCCCCTCCAGCGGGAGGTCTTAAAGAGACCCAGTACTTC. J is TRBJ2-5 and V is TRBV28; 9 nucleotides line up with TRBD2. There are 18 residues in the CDR3. V dropped 4 bases and J dropped 3; count of bases not matched to a gene: 15. The germline V gene has CDR1 MDHEN and CDR2 SYDVKM.

This clonotype turned up a few times. The gene calls are TRBV12-5 and TRBJ1-1; D not resolved. Trimming cost V 5 bases and J 7 bases, with 8 bases left between them. This CDR3 is built from 11 residues. Germline V CDR1 and CDR2: LGHNT, FRNRAP. CDR3 sequence: CASGPGSEAFF. The DNA of the CDR3 is TGTGCTAGTGGTCCCGGCAGTGAAGCTTTCTTT.

This clonotype was seen at least ten times. The V gene is TRBV20-1, the J gene TRBJ1-5, with 7 bases aligning to TRBD1. CDR3 length: 15 amino acids. The junction had 6 bases not matched to a gene; V was cut back by 3 bases and J by 1 base. Germline V gene lookup returns CDR1 DFQATT and CDR2 SNEGSKA (reference sequence). The DNA for the CDR3 is TGCAGTGCTAGGGATCAGGGGGTAAGCAATCAGCCCCAGCATTTT. Amino acid sequence: CSARDQGVSNQPQHF.

This clonotype was counted many times. The chain recombines TRBV4-3 with TRBJ1-5, with D possibly TRBD1 on 5 matching bases. The CDR3 contains 13 residues. V lost 0 bases and J 6 bases, leaving 6 bases between the germline ends. Looked up from germline, CDR1 is LGHNA and CDR2 is YSLEER. DNA of the CDR3: TGCGCCAGCAGCCAAGACAGGGCTCAGCCCCAGCATTTT. It is translated as CASSQDRAQPQHF.

This clonotype was found many times. The rearrangement joins TRBV12-3 or TRBV12-4 to TRBJ2-3; tentatively, D is TRBD1 (5 bases). Between the trimmed V and J ends, which lost 7 bases and 0 bases, there was a span of 11 bases. This CDR3 has 14 residues. CDR3 region: CASTAGLSTDTQYF. The CDR3 DNA follows: TGTGCCAGCACTGCAGGGTTGAGCACAGATACGCAGTATTTT.

At least ten counts were recorded for this clonotype. The chain employs TRBV6-5 and TRBJ1-6; D is ambiguous. Germline V CDR1 and CDR2: MNHEY, SVGAGI. Trimming shortened V by 2 bases and J by 0 bases, and 11 bases separated the two germline ends. This CDR3 is 17 amino acids long. CDR3 nucleotides: TGTGCCAGCAGTTACGCAGGATCGAGCTCCTATAATTCACCCCTCCACTTT. This translates into CASSYAGSSSYNSPLHF.

This clonotype was seen ten or more times. The rearrangement uses TRBV6-5 and TRBJ2-2; 10 bases agree with TRBD2. In germline, CDR1 is MNHEY, CDR2 SVGAGI. The CDR3 extends over 15 amino acids. The trim removed 2 bases at V and 6 bases at J, leaving 3 bases unmatched. CDR3 region: CASSYLAGVAGELFF. The CDR3 DNA reads as TGTGCCAGCAGTTACCTAGCGGGAGTCGCCGGGGAGCTGTTTTTT.

The table lists this clonotype with many counts. The chain couples TRBV28 to TRBJ2-5; maybe TRBD1 (6 bases). Germline V gives CDR1 MDHEN, CDR2 SYDVKM. The CDR3 runs to 14 residues. Trimming left V 0 bases short and J 4 bases short, with 9 bases between. CDR3 DNA sequence: TGTGCCAGCAGTTTATGGGACAGAGGAGAGACCCAGTACTTC. Residues: CASSLWDRGETQYF. Filled out from reference TRBV28 and TRBJ2-5, the complete variable domain reads DVKVTQSSRYLVKRTGEKVFLECVQDMDHENMFWYRQDPGLGLRLIYFSYDVKMKEKGDIPEGYSVSREKKERFSLILESASTNQTSMYLCASSLWDRGETQYFGPGTRLLVL.

A remark on this clonotype: This may arise from a read error, as a much more abundant clone is one base away. This chain links TRBV20-1 with TRBJ2-5; 7 bases agree with TRBD2. This CDR3 region has 16 residues. Germline V lookup: CDR1 DFQATT, CDR2 SNEGSKA (reference sequence). For the CDR3, the DNA is TGCCGTGCTGCGAGCACTAGCGACCCGTACCAAGAGACCCAGTACTTC. Residues: CRAASTSDPYQETQYF.

This clonotype was detected once. The rearrangement links TRBV2 to TRBJ2-5, with D possibly being TRBD1 (5 bases). The CDR3 is 15 residues long. Germline CDR1 reads SNHLY; CDR2 reads FYNNEI. Trimming cost V 9 bases and J 13 bases, with 30 bases left between them. The CDR3 coding sequence is TGTGCCAGAGAAGAAATATTCAGGTGGACATGTCGTTGGTACTTC. Protein: CAREEIFRWTCRWYF.

This clonotype was found many times. The chain couples TRBV5-6 to TRBJ2-3, with D perhaps matching TRBD1 (5 bases). Looked up from germline, CDR1 is SGHDT and CDR2 is YYEEEE. The CDR3 extends over 14 amino acids. V lost 4 bases and J 2 bases, leaving 11 bases between the germline ends. The DNA for the CDR3 is TGTGCCAGCAGCGCGCAACAGGACACAGATACGCAGTATTTT. Translation gives CASSAQQDTDTQYF.

Regarding this clonotype: This may be a read error, as it is one base from a much larger clone. The chain has TRBV6-5 and TRBJ2-7; possible D gene TRBD1, 7 bases. The CDR3 is 13 amino acids. The V end was cut by 6 bases, the J end by 4 bases, with 13 bases between. Germline CDR1 and CDR2: MNHEY and SVGAGI. CDR3 loop: CASRAGQKYEQYF. The CDR3 coding sequence is TGTGCCAGCAGGGCGGGACAGAAATACGAGCAGTACTTC.

This clonotype came up many times. The V gene is TRBV28, the J gene TRBJ2-3; 7 bases agree with TRBD1. The germline gives CDR1 MDHEN, CDR2 SYDVKM. The CDR3 is 14 residues long. V shed 4 bases and J 4 bases; nucleotides not matched to a gene: 5. As DNA, the CDR3 is TGTGCCAGCAGTTACAGGGGATCCCCAGATACGCAGTATTTT. Its protein product is CASSYRGSPDTQYF.

This clonotype occurred many times. The chain is built from TRBV6-5 and TRBJ2-2; TRBD1 aligns across 10 bases. The CDR3 length is 17 residues. Germline trimming cut 1 base from V and 3 bases from J; bases unmatched to any gene: 5. Germline loops: CDR1 MNHEY, CDR2 SVGAGI. The CDR3 sequence is CASSYWAGQGYTGELFF. The CDR3 region has the DNA TGTGCCAGCAGTTACTGGGCGGGACAGGGGTACACCGGGGAGCTGTTTTTT.

This clonotype was observed many times. Here the CDR3 DNA reads TGCGCCAGCAGCTTGGCTGGGGCAGGGAGCATGAACACTGAAGCTTTCTTT. This gives the protein CASSLAGAGSMNTEAFF. This chain uses TRBV5-1 with TRBJ1-1; D might be TRBD1 (5 bases). Per germline, CDR1 SGHRS and CDR2 YFSETQ. Trimming took off 0 bases at V and 0 bases at J, with 15 bases between the two ends. The CDR3 consists of 17 residues.

A remark on this clonotype: A read error is possible here, since a much larger clone lies one base away. The chain joins TRBV6-2 or TRBV6-3 to TRBJ1-5; D ambiguous. This CDR3 is built from 14 residues. The V end was cut by 6 bases, the J end by 6 bases, with 15 bases between. Looked up from germline, CDR1 is MNHEY and CDR2 is SVGEGT. The CDR3: CASSHRGVRQPQHF. As DNA, the CDR3 is TGTGCCAGCAGCCACAGAGGAGTACGTCAGCCCCAGCATTTT.

This clonotype was recorded once. At one of its ends the junction is not consistent with the germline gene, which may arise from a read error. The chain employs TRBV5-3 and TRBJ1-5; D is uncertain. TRBV5-3 counts as an open reading frame of uncertain function. CDR3 size: 15 residues. CDR3 sequence: CASSLGDALGQPQHF. Written as DNA, the CDR3 is TGTGCCAGCAGCTTGGGAGACGCCTTAGGACAGCCCCAGCATTTT.

The genes are TRBV6-2 or TRBV6-3 and TRBJ2-7, with D hard to call. This CDR3 has 13 amino acids. Between the trimmed V and J ends, which lost 1 base and 3 bases, there was a span of 7 bases. CDR1 and CDR2 from the germline V gene are MNHEY and SVGEGT. The CDR3 DNA is TGTGCCAGCAGTTACTGCGACGGCTACGAGCAGTACTTC. Translation gives CASSYCDGYEQYF.

On this clonotype itself: At one end the junction does not follow the germline gene, possibly because of a read error. The chain carries TRBV12-3 or TRBV12-4 and TRBJ2-3, with TRBD2 identical over 9 bases. The CDR3 contains 15 residues. CDR3 nucleotide sequence: TGTGCCAGCATCCCCCCGGGACTAGCCACAAATACGCAGTATTTT. It encodes CASIPPGLATNTQYF.